These 17 T cell receptor beta chains share one sample of origin, sequenced in a study of blood T cell repertoires in COVID-19. The assay was immunoSEQ multiplex PCR, and TCRdb's table has in-frame clones only and misses some. The sample comprises over 200,000 clones, roughly 87% of which are singletons, and approximately 0.7% rests with the top ten. The sequenced sample consisted of peripheral blood. All receptors come from a human donor in a cohort sampled during active COVID-19.

This chain connects TRBV15 to TRBJ2-5; TRBD1 aligns across 8 bases. V lost 11 bases and J lost 5; bases outside the gene matches: 10. The CDR3 is 13 residues long. CDR1 and CDR2 from the germline V gene are LNHNV and YYDKDF (reference sequence). The CDR3 loop is CAASTGARETQYF. Here the CDR3 DNA reads TGTGCCGCCTCGACAGGGGCCCGGGAGACCCAGTACTTC. Combining the CDR3 with reference TRBV15 and TRBJ2-5 gives the whole variable domain DAMVIQNPRYQVTQFGKPVTLSCSQTLNHNVMYWYQQKSSQAPKLLFHYYDKDFNNEADTPDNFQSRRPNTSFCFLDIRSPGLGDTAMYLCAASTGARETQYFGPGTRLLVL.

In this sample, this clone turned up once. V gene TRBV6-2 or TRBV6-3 combines with J gene TRBJ2-7; no definite D call. V lost 0 bases, J lost 1 base, and 4 bases lay in between. The CDR3 has 13 residues. Germline loops: CDR1 MNHEY, CDR2 SVGEGT. The CDR3 is CASSYSPSYEQYF. The CDR3 region has the DNA TGTGCCAGCAGTTACTCCCCATCCTACGAGCAGTACTTC.

The chain joins TRBV11-2 to TRBJ2-7; TRBD1 matches 12 bases. Germline assignment: CDR1 SGHAT and CDR2 FQNNGV. The CDR3 length is 15 residues. The V segment lost 7 bases and the J segment 7 bases; nucleotides outside the gene matches: 11. CDR3 sequence: CASNSGGTGGWEQYF. CDR3 in DNA: TGTGCCAGCAATTCAGGTGGGACAGGGGGCTGGGAGCAGTACTTC.

This clone was observed a few times. This sample includes further DNA sequences coding for the same CDR3. V gene TRBV5-1 combines with J gene TRBJ1-1; D is ambiguous. This CDR3 spans 13 amino acids. V dropped 0 bases and J dropped 5 bases, with 8 bases sitting between them. CDR1 and CDR2 (germline): SGHRS, YFSETQ. CDR3 residues: CASSLGTGTEAFF. Here the CDR3 DNA reads TGCGCCAGCAGCTTGGGGACGGGAACTGAAGCTTTCTTT. Combining the CDR3 with reference TRBV5-1 and TRBJ1-1 gives the whole variable domain KAGVTQTPRYLIKTRGQQVTLSCSPISGHRSVSWYQQTPGQGLQFLFEYFSETQRNKGNFPGRFSGRQFSNSRSEMNVSTLELGDSALYLCASSLGTGTEAFFGQGTRLTVV.

This clone was counted only a few times. The gene calls are TRBV6-4 and TRBJ1-5; 8 nucleotides match TRBD1. After removal of 3 bases from V and 3 bases from J, the junction contained 13 bases not matched to a gene. This CDR3 has 18 residues. Germline V lookup: CDR1 MRHNA, CDR2 SNTAGT. The DNA for the CDR3 is TGTGCCAGCAGTGAGGCCCCCCTGACGGGACAGGACAATCAGCCCCAGCATTTT. This translates into CASSEAPLTGQDNQPQHF.

The CDR3 region has the DNA TGTGCCAGTAGTATAGGGACAACTGAAGCTTTCTTT. Amino acid sequence: CASSIGTTEAFF. This chain uses TRBV19 with TRBJ1-1; perhaps TRBD1 as D (5 bases). The CDR3 has 12 amino acids. The V and J ends lost 1 base and 5 bases respectively, with 5 bases between them. Germline V gene lookup returns CDR1 LNHDA and CDR2 SQIVND (reference sequence). Variable domain in full (rest from reference TRBV19 and TRBJ1-1): DGGITQSPKYLFRKEGQNVTLSCEQNLNHDAMYWYRQDPGQGLRLIYYSQIVNDFQKGDIAEGYSVSREKKESFPLTVTSAQKNPTAFYLCASSIGTTEAFFGQGTRLTVV.

The genes are TRBV11-2 and TRBJ1-1; D is uncertain. The CDR3 totals 14 residues. With 5 bases removed from V and 11 bases from J, the gap between germline ends came to 21 bases. Germline V lookup: CDR1 SGHAT, CDR2 FQNNGV. The CDR3 DNA follows: TGTGCCAGCAGCGTTACATTCGGTAGGGCGGGGGCTTTCTTT. It yields the protein CASSVTFGRAGAFF.

The chain has TRBV10-2 and TRBJ2-3; TRBD1 is a possible D gene (6 bases). The CDR3 has 15 residues. Germline assignment: CDR1 WSHSY and CDR2 SAAADI. V lost 8 bases and J 0 bases, leaving 15 bases between the germline ends. Written as DNA, the CDR3 is TGCGCCAGCCGACAGGTCGGGGATAGCACAGATACGCAGTATTTT. Amino acid sequence: CASRQVGDSTDTQYF.

This sequence joins TRBV28 and TRBJ2-5; D unresolved. Trimming cost V 5 bases and J 4 bases, with 8 bases left between them. The CDR3 contains 12 residues. Per the germline V gene, CDR1 is MDHEN and CDR2 is SYDVKM. The CDR3, as DNA: TGTGCCAGCAGTCCAATAGCAGAGACCCAGTACTTC. This sequence encodes CASSPIAETQYF.

This rearrangement joins TRBV4-1 to TRBJ2-3; TRBD2 agrees at 11 bases. This CDR3 is 15 amino acids long. CDR1 and CDR2 (germline): MGHRA, YSYEKL. J gave up 4 bases and V 5 bases, and 5 bases lay outside the gene matches. The CDR3 spells CASSVGTSGPDTQYF. The CDR3 DNA follows: TGCGCCAGCAGCGTTGGGACTAGCGGCCCAGATACGCAGTATTTT.

The V gene is TRBV7-6, the J gene TRBJ2-3, with 10 bases aligning to TRBD2. V was pared by 1 base and J by 3 bases, with 1 base of the junction left unmatched. CDR3 size: 15 residues. Germline assignment: CDR1 SGHVS and CDR2 FNYEAQ. The CDR3, as DNA: TGTGCCAGCAGCTTAGGGACTAGCGGAACAGATACGCAGTATTTT. It yields the protein CASSLGTSGTDTQYF.

The chain is built from TRBV3-1 (or the pseudogene TRBV3-2) and TRBJ2-7; D is unclear. Germline loops: CDR1 LGHDT, CDR2 YNNKEL (reference sequence). The CDR3 runs to 12 residues. Trimming removed 4 bases at V and 1 base at J, with 5 bases between. CDR3 in DNA: TGTGCCAGCAGCCCGGGTTCCTACGAGCAGTACTTC. This translates into CASSPGSYEQYF.

V gene TRBV3-1 (or the pseudogene TRBV3-2) combines with J gene TRBJ2-1; 11 nucleotides match TRBD2. V trimming: 0 bases; J trimming: 3 bases; junction bases outside the gene matches: 1. The germline gives CDR1 LGHDT, CDR2 YNNKEL (reference sequence). The CDR3 is made up of 16 amino acids. The chain's CDR3 is CASSQELAGDYNEQFF. CDR3 nucleotide sequence: TGTGCCAGCAGCCAAGAACTAGCGGGAGACTACAATGAGCAGTTCTTC.

The chain links TRBV7-2 to TRBJ2-3; 7 bases are shared with TRBD1. The CDR3 length is 14 residues. Germline-derived CDR1 and CDR2 are SGHTA and FQGNSA. V shed 5 bases and J 2 bases; nucleotides not matched to a gene: 4. As DNA, the CDR3 is TGTGCCAGCAGCCTACAGGGGCACACAGATACGCAGTATTTT. Its translation: CASSLQGHTDTQYF. The whole variable domain, filled in from reference TRBV7-2 and TRBJ2-3, reads GAGVSQSPSNKVTEKGKDVELRCDPISGHTALYWYRQSLGQGLEFLIYFQGNSAPDKSGLPSDRFSAERTGGSVSTLTIQRTQQEDSAVYLCASSLQGHTDTQYFGPGTRLTVL.

J is TRBJ1-2 and V is TRBV5-6, with D perhaps TRBD1 (6 bases). This CDR3 spans 13 amino acids. The germline V and J ends were trimmed by 2 bases and 4 bases, with 9 bases remaining between them. CDR1 and CDR2 (germline): SGHDT, YYEEEE. DNA for the CDR3: TGTGCCAGCAGCTTTCAGGGGCCCTATGGCTACACCTTC. This codes for CASSFQGPYGYTF.

As DNA, the CDR3 is TGTGCCACCAGCAGAGGCGGGTTAGTTGGCTACACCTTC. This translates into CATSRGGLVGYTF. This rearrangement joins TRBV15 to TRBJ1-2; D unresolved. Germline V gene data show CDR1 as LNHNV and CDR2 as YYDKDF (reference sequence). V lost 1 base and J lost 7, with 10 bases in between. This CDR3 contains 13 residues.

The V gene is TRBV7-8, the J gene TRBJ1-6, with unresolved D. Trimming took 5 bases from V and 3 from J, leaving 17 bases between them. This CDR3 is built from 17 residues. Germline V gene data show CDR1 as SGHVS and CDR2 as FQNEAQ. CDR3 in amino acids: CASSPSYRDLYNSPLHF. CDR3 bases: TGTGCCAGCAGCCCGAGTTACAGAGACCTCTATAATTCACCCCTCCACTTT.